The 10 T cell receptor beta chains listed next were all sequenced from one sample in a study of shared clonotypes between healthy human individuals. Assay: immunoSEQ multiplex PCR; the TCRdb copy retains only in-frame clones and omits some. The profile shows 1,400,000 or so clones, approximately 98.5% of them singletons. Material for sequencing was naive CD4+ T cells sorted from blood. Subset of the sample: CD45RA+ positively selected. These receptors all stem from a man aged 30-40 years in good health.

The rearrangement joins TRBV19 to TRBJ2-7; D call uncertain. The germline gives CDR1 LNHDA, CDR2 SQIVND (reference sequence). The CDR3 contains 12 residues. Trimming removed 6 bases from V and 4 bases from J, with 10 bases in between. The CDR3 loop is CASSESQYEQYF. CDR3 sequence (DNA): TGTGCCAGTAGCGAGTCTCAGTACGAGCAGTACTTC.

The table lists this clone with a count of one. The chain couples TRBV5-4 to TRBJ2-1; D uncertain. The CDR3 extends over 13 amino acids. V lost 5 bases to trimming and J lost 6 bases, with 12 bases between them. Germline CDR1 reads SGHNT; CDR2 reads YYREEE (reference sequence). CDR3 in DNA: TGTGCCAGCAGTAACGACTTACTCAATGAGCAGTTCTTC. Translation gives CASSNDLLNEQFF.

The V call is TRBV7-9, the J call TRBJ1-4; D gene ambiguous. V gave up 4 bases and J gave up 3 bases, with 24 bases separating them. The V gene's germline CDR1 is SEHNR and CDR2 FQNEAQ (reference sequence). The CDR3 runs to 19 residues. The CDR3 is CASSSLSGALTVANEKLFF. CDR3 sequence (DNA): TGTGCCAGCAGCTCACTTTCCGGAGCGCTAACAGTGGCTAATGAAAAACTGTTTTTT.

The chain links TRBV5-8 to TRBJ1-5; 7 bases align to TRBD1. This CDR3 comprises 16 residues. V lost 3 bases and J lost 3; bases outside the gene matches: 9. Germline CDR1 and CDR2: SGHTS and YDEGEE. CDR3 nucleotide sequence: TGTGCCAGCAGCTCGAGGGTGACAGGGCTCAATCAGCCCCAGCATTTT. As protein: CASSSRVTGLNQPQHF.

This clone was detected once. This CDR3 reads CASGFRFNEQFF. The CDR3, as DNA: TGCGCCAGCGGTTTTCGGTTCAATGAGCAGTTCTTC. V is TRBV4-3 and J is TRBJ2-1; D not resolved. The germline V gene encodes CDR1 LGHNA and CDR2 YSLEER. CDR3 length: 12 residues. V gave up 8 bases and J gave up 6 bases, with 11 bases separating them.

The genes are TRBV14 and TRBJ2-5, with unresolved D. Per germline, CDR1 SGHDN and CDR2 FVKESK. The length of the CDR3 is 15 residues. V lost 1 base, J lost 1 base, and 10 bases lay in between. CDR3 nucleotides: TGTGCCAGCAGCCAAGGGGGAATGATCCAAGAGACCCAGTACTTC. Protein sequence: CASSQGGMIQETQYF.

Concerning this clone itself: This sample also contains other DNA sequences that code for the same CDR3. V gene TRBV9 combines with J gene TRBJ1-2; 12 bases fit TRBD1. J gave up 3 bases and V 2 bases, and 2 bases lay outside the gene matches. Germline CDR1 reads SGDLS; CDR2 reads YYNGEE. The CDR3 has 15 residues. Written as DNA, the CDR3 is TGTGCCAGCAGCGTCGGGACAGGGGGCGACTATGGCTACACCTTC. This gives the protein CASSVGTGGDYGYTF.

The chain is built from TRBV7-2 and TRBJ1-2; the match to TRBD1 covers 9 bases. Germline trimming cut 1 base from V and 9 bases from J; bases unmatched to any gene: 9. Germline CDR1 is SGHTA and CDR2 is FQGNSA. The CDR3 runs 15 residues. The CDR3 is CASSLDPQGAGSYTF. In nucleotides, the CDR3 is TGTGCCAGCAGCTTAGATCCACAGGGGGCCGGCAGCTACACCTTC.

This clone was seen only once. The rearrangement uses TRBV6-5 and TRBJ1-2, with no clear D. The V end lost 6 bases, the J end lost 4 bases, and 15 bases lay between the germline ends. This CDR3 spans 14 amino acids. CDR1 MNHEY and CDR2 SVGAGI come from the germline V gene. The CDR3 DNA sequence: TGTGCCAGCAGGCGGGCAGGCAATATCTATGGCTACACCTTC. This translates into CASRRAGNIYGYTF.

The V call is TRBV5-1, the J call TRBJ2-7; TRBD2 agrees at 7 bases. This CDR3 region has 14 residues. CDR1 and CDR2 from the germline V gene are SGHRS and YFSETQ. After removal of 4 bases from V and 11 bases from J, the junction contained 15 bases not matched to a gene. CDR3 sequence reads: CASSPVGGFSQEYF. In DNA, the CDR3 is TGCGCCAGCAGCCCCGTCGGGGGGTTTAGCCAGGAGTACTTC.